The entry that follows covers one T cell receptor beta chain sequence. The identical CDR3 is also encoded by other nucleotide sequences in the sample. The repertoire was sequenced with immunoSEQ multiplex PCR; TCRdb's copy has only in-frame clones and lacks some. The sample holds roughly 100,000 clones; about 89% are singletons and the top ten take around 3.3%. With V trimmed by 5 bases and J by 0 bases, 7 bases remained unmatched. This CDR3 spans 15 amino acids. Germline-derived CDR1 and CDR2 are MDHEN and SYDVKM. This entry comes from a study of T cell responses to AZD1222 COVID-19 vaccine. The sample was peripheral blood, taken 28 days after the second dose of the MenACWY control vaccine. The TCR originated in an adult who received the MenACWY meningococcal vaccine as a control. The rearrangement joins TRBV28 to TRBJ2-7; 7 bases match TRBD1. The CDR3 bases are TGTGCCAGCAGTCCAGGGACAGTTAGCTCCTACGAGCAGTACTTC. It codes for CASSPGTVSSYEQYF. Filled out from reference TRBV28 and TRBJ2-7, the complete variable domain reads DVKVTQSSRYLVKRTGEKVFLECVQDMDHENMFWYRQDPGLGLRLIYFSYDVKMKEKGDIPEGYSVSREKKERFSLILESASTNQTSMYLCASSPGTVSSYEQYFGPGTRLTVT.